The 31 T cell receptor beta chains below all came from one sample that was sequenced in a study of T cells in Graves' hyperthyroidism and ophthalmopathy (dated by TCRdb to the late 2010s). The library was produced with multiplex PCR. The sequencer listed for this sample is Illumina HiSeq 2000. TCR beta CDR3 regions were amplified from RNA transcripts. The first round of RT-PCR for the TCR CDR3 was performed with the HTBI primer set and the Qiagen OneStep RT-PCR kit. The public sequencing data were trimmed at Q25 with fastp and processed into clonotypes with MiXCR by TCRdb, which kept only in-frame beta chains. Entries are consolidated by CDR3 protein sequence, retaining the most common genes and DNA. This sample has around 580,000 distinct CDR3 sequences in its table, and roughly a sixth of those were observed once. The top ten hold about 20% of the sample. Sequencing used blood. The receptors come from a woman under 30 with Graves' hyperthyroidism.

The table lists this clonotype with a few counts. The rearrangement uses TRBV6-4 and TRBJ2-3, with 10 nucleotides matching TRBD2. The CDR3 loop spans 15 amino acids. V shed 5 bases, J shed 8 bases, and the junction held 10 bases outside the gene matches. Germline V CDR1 and CDR2: MRHNA, SNTAGT. For the CDR3, the DNA is TGTGCCAGCAGTCTCACGGGACTAGCGCCCGCTACGCAGTATTTT. Amino acid sequence: CASSLTGLAPATQYF.

This clonotype was detected only a few times. The rearrangement joins TRBV10-3 to TRBJ2-5; 9 bases line up with TRBD2. The ends lost 6 bases at V and 1 base at J; junction bases unmatched: 3. Germline CDR1 and CDR2: ENHRY and SYGVKD. This CDR3 region has 14 residues. CDR3 sequence reads: CAISMTSGQETQYF. The CDR3 DNA follows: TGTGCCATCAGCATGACTAGCGGCCAAGAGACCCAGTACTTC.

This clonotype was seen a handful of times. This may stem from a read error, because a much larger clone lies one nucleotide away. V is TRBV5-8 and J is TRBJ2-3; 13 nucleotides align to TRBD2. The CDR3 contains 16 residues. The junction had 3 bases not matched to a gene; V was cut back by 4 bases and J by 1 base. Germline V gives CDR1 SGHTS, CDR2 YDEGEE. CDR3 nucleotides: TGTGCCAGCAGCCCCGGGACTAGCGGGGGCACAGATACGCAGTATTTT. Translation: CASSPGTSGGTDTQYF.

Only a few counts were recorded for this clonotype. The chain links TRBV4-2 to TRBJ2-5; D possibly uses TRBD1 or TRBD2 (5 bases each). This CDR3 is 15 amino acids long. The germline V gene encodes CDR1 LGHNA and CDR2 YNFKEQ. Deletions cut 4 bases from V and 5 bases from J, with 17 bases between. CDR3 residues: CASSRSPGREETQYF. CDR3 DNA: TGTGCCAGCAGCCGTTCCCCGGGCAGGGAGGAGACCCAGTACTTC.

This clonotype was recorded many times. The CDR3 DNA follows: TGTGCCAGCAGTTACTCTGGGCGGACTGAAGCTTTCTTT. Translated, it gives CASSYSGRTEAFF. V usage is TRBV6-6 and J usage is TRBJ1-1, with D hard to call. CDR3 length equals 13 residues. Per germline, CDR1 MNHNY and CDR2 SVGAGI (reference sequence). Trimming stripped 0 bases from V and 5 bases from J, with 7 bases between.

In this sample, this clonotype turned up a few times. V gene TRBV7-9 combines with J gene TRBJ2-3, with no clear D. The CDR3 is made up of 15 amino acids. Germline V gene sequence: CDR1 SEHNR, CDR2 FQNEAQ (reference sequence). V lost 2 bases, J lost 0 bases, and 9 bases lay in between. The CDR3 DNA is TGTGCCAGCAGCTTAAACGCGGTTAGCACAGATACGCAGTATTTT. Amino acids: CASSLNAVSTDTQYF.

This clonotype has only a few counts. The rearrangement joins TRBV29-1 to TRBJ2-2; possibly TRBD1 for D (5 bases). The germline CDR1 and CDR2 sequences are SQVTM and ANQGSEA. The CDR3 extends over 16 amino acids. V was pared by 2 bases and J by 4 bases, with 17 bases between. The CDR3 reads CSVESATDGPTGELFF. DNA for the CDR3: TGCAGCGTTGAATCGGCGACAGACGGTCCCACCGGGGAGCTGTTTTTT.

This clonotype was seen more than once but under ten times. The chain combines TRBV20-1 with TRBJ2-5; 8 bases map to TRBD1. The ends lost 0 bases at V and 4 bases at J; junction bases unmatched: 1. CDR3 length equals 13 residues. Germline CDR1 and CDR2: DFQATT and SNEGSKA (reference sequence). The CDR3 DNA is TGCAGTGCTAGAGAGGACAGGGTAGAGACCCAGTACTTC. Encoded protein: CSAREDRVETQYF.

This clonotype came up many times. The rearrangement links TRBV11-2 to TRBJ2-3; tentative D call: TRBD2 (7 bases). With 6 bases removed from V and 5 bases from J, the gap between germline ends came to 15 bases. The CDR3 extends over 14 amino acids. The V gene's germline CDR1 is SGHAT and CDR2 FQNNGV. The CDR3 reads CASSTGGPRDTQYF. In DNA, the CDR3 is TGTGCCAGCAGTACCGGGGGGCCGAGAGATACGCAGTATTTT.

This clonotype was found many times. The chain recombines TRBV6-1 with TRBJ2-1, with D possibly TRBD2 on 6 matching bases. The CDR3 sequence is 17 residues long. Germline values: CDR1 MNHNS, CDR2 SASEGT. V was cut by 5 bases and J by 0 bases, with 17 bases left in between. This CDR3 reads CASSPTTGALSYNEQFF. The CDR3 DNA reads as TGTGCCAGCAGTCCAACTACGGGAGCCCTCTCCTACAATGAGCAGTTCTTC.

As for this clonotype: A much larger clone sits a single nucleotide away, making a read error possible. The V gene is TRBV3-1, the J gene TRBJ1-6; no clear D gene. CDR3 length: 13 residues. With 0 bases removed from V and 13 bases from J, the gap between germline ends came to 10 bases. Germline loops: CDR1 LGHDT, CDR2 YNNKEL (reference sequence). The CDR3 loop reads CASSQDLEMPLHF. As DNA, the CDR3 is TGTGCCAGCAGCCAAGATTTGGAGATGCCCCTCCACTTT.

Details on this clonotype: One end of the junction is discordant with germline, which a read error may explain. The chain links TRBV18 to TRBJ1-1; no firm D call. The CDR3 has 15 residues. The germline V gene has CDR1 KGHSH and CDR2 LQKENI. The CDR3 DNA reads as TGTGCCGGCTCACCGTTACTCCTCATGAACACTGAAGTTTTCTTT. Its protein product is CAGSPLLLMNTEVFF.

This clonotype was found many times. The chain carries TRBV27 and TRBJ2-7; possibly TRBD1 or TRBD2 for D (5 bases each). CDR1 and CDR2 from the germline V gene are MNHEY and SMNVEV (reference sequence). This CDR3 spans 15 amino acids. The V end lost 6 bases, the J end lost 1 base, and 16 bases lay between the germline ends. The CDR3 reads CASRYQGPGSYEQYF. CDR3 sequence (DNA): TGTGCCAGCAGGTACCAGGGCCCGGGGTCCTACGAGCAGTACTTC.

This clonotype was recorded at least ten times. The chain combines TRBV5-1 with TRBJ1-5; D is undetermined. Germline CDR1 is SGHRS and CDR2 is YFSETQ. Trimming stripped 5 bases from V and 0 bases from J, with 9 bases between. The CDR3 runs to 14 residues. The chain's CDR3 is CASSPEASNQPQHF. The CDR3 bases are TGCGCCAGCAGTCCGGAGGCTAGCAATCAGCCCCAGCATTTT.

This clonotype was detected many times. The rearrangement links TRBV20-1 to TRBJ2-1; 10 bases match TRBD2. The CDR3 length is 15 residues. Germline V gene lookup returns CDR1 DFQATT and CDR2 SNEGSKA (reference sequence). V shed 6 bases and J 2 bases; nucleotides not matched to a gene: 7. The CDR3 sequence: CSASKAGGPYNEQFF. CDR3 nucleotides: TGCAGTGCGTCTAAAGCGGGGGGGCCCTACAATGAGCAGTTCTTC.

This clonotype was seen repeatedly, ten times or more. The chain links TRBV6-1 to TRBJ2-3; D not certain. V was pared by 5 bases and J by 1 base, with 10 bases between. Germline V lookup: CDR1 MNHNS, CDR2 SASEGT. The CDR3 runs 14 residues. CDR3 sequence: CASSWTKGTDTQYF. CDR3 bases: TGTGCCAGCAGTTGGACCAAGGGCACAGATACGCAGTATTTT.

This clonotype turned up a few times. V and J are TRBV9 and TRBJ1-5, with D possibly TRBD1 on 6 matching bases. Germline CDR1 SGDLS, CDR2 YYNGEE. V shed 3 bases and J shed 0 bases, with 10 bases lying between them. CDR3 size: 15 residues. The CDR3 loop is CASSAEGGSNQPQHF. The DNA for the CDR3 is TGTGCCAGCAGCGCCGAGGGGGGTAGCAATCAGCCCCAGCATTTT.

This clonotype was detected ten times or more. The gene calls are TRBV2 and TRBJ2-5; TRBD1 matches at 7 bases. Germline V gene sequence: CDR1 SNHLY, CDR2 FYNNEI. The CDR3 loop spans 13 amino acids. The V segment lost 6 bases and the J segment 1 base; nucleotides outside the gene matches: 2. The CDR3 protein is CASSAGGQETQYF. The CDR3 DNA sequence: TGTGCCAGCAGCGCAGGGGGCCAAGAGACCCAGTACTTC.

At least ten counts were recorded for this clonotype. The genes are TRBV7-8 and TRBJ2-3, with D possibly TRBD2 on 7 matching bases. The germline V gene has CDR1 SGHVS and CDR2 FQNEAQ. Trimming cost V 2 bases and J 2 bases, with 14 bases left between them. The length of the CDR3 is 16 residues. The CDR3 DNA reads TGTGCCAGCAGCTTATCTCAGGGGAGGGTCACAGATACGCAGTATTTT. It translates to CASSLSQGRVTDTQYF.

This clonotype was seen repeatedly, ten times or more. The chain links TRBV6-2 or TRBV6-3 to TRBJ1-2; 10 nucleotides match TRBD1. The CDR3 has 15 residues. Trimming removed 0 bases from V and 5 bases from J; junction bases left unmatched: 3. Germline V gene sequence: CDR1 MNHEY, CDR2 SVGEGT. CDR3 amino acids: CASSYSGTGDYGYTF. In DNA form, the CDR3 reads TGTGCCAGCAGTTACTCGGGGACAGGGGATTATGGCTACACCTTC.

This clonotype was counted between two and nine times. The gene calls are TRBV15 and TRBJ2-3; 12 nucleotides line up with TRBD2. Germline V gene lookup returns CDR1 LNHNV and CDR2 YYDKDF (reference sequence). Trimming cost V 3 bases and J 0 bases; bases outside gene matches: 22. The CDR3 length is 23 residues. The CDR3 DNA follows: TGTGCCACCAGCAGCTACGACAATGCCCCGGGACTAGCGGGCTTCACTAGCACAGATACGCAGTATTTT. Protein sequence: CATSSYDNAPGLAGFTSTDTQYF.

This clonotype was detected many times. V gene TRBV7-2 combines with J gene TRBJ2-7; possible D gene TRBD1, 5 bases. Germline V gene sequence: CDR1 SGHTA, CDR2 FQGNSA. V gave up 2 bases and J gave up 0 bases, with 8 bases separating them. This CDR3 comprises 14 residues. For the CDR3, the DNA is TGTGCCAGCAGCTTAACCAGGGACTCCTACGAGCAGTACTTC. Translated: CASSLTRDSYEQYF.

This clonotype has only a few counts. This sequence joins TRBV19 and TRBJ1-2; tentatively, D is TRBD1 (5 bases). The V gene's germline CDR1 is LNHDA and CDR2 SQIVND (reference sequence). The CDR3 spans 15 residues. With 3 bases removed from V and 8 bases from J, the gap between germline ends came to 19 bases. The CDR3 bases are TGTGCCAGTAGTATCCGACAGCCAGCCCTGGGGGGCTACACCTTC. It yields the protein CASSIRQPALGGYTF.

This clonotype was recorded at least ten times. The gene calls are TRBV12-3 or TRBV12-4 and TRBJ2-5; 12 positions match TRBD2. Germline trimming cut 5 bases from V and 5 bases from J; bases unmatched to any gene: 6. The CDR3 loop spans 15 amino acids. CDR3 in amino acids: CASSTSGGLGETQYF. In nucleotides, the CDR3 is TGTGCCAGCAGTACTAGCGGGGGGTTAGGCGAGACCCAGTACTTC.

The chain couples TRBV14 to TRBJ1-1; D not resolved. Per germline, CDR1 SGHDN and CDR2 FVKESK. The CDR3 loop spans 17 amino acids. V lost 0 bases and J lost 0, with 14 bases in between. The CDR3 protein is CASSQDETDSMNTEAFF. For the CDR3, the DNA is TGTGCCAGCAGCCAAGATGAAACAGACTCCATGAACACTGAAGCTTTCTTT.

This clonotype was seen a few times. The chain is built from TRBV6-1 and TRBJ2-3; no clear D gene. This CDR3 contains 15 residues. Germline values: CDR1 MNHNS, CDR2 SASEGT. Trimming took 7 bases from V and 0 from J, leaving 14 bases between them. CDR3 DNA: TGTGCCAGCAATATAGGGTCGCCTAGCACAGATACGCAGTATTTT. It encodes CASNIGSPSTDTQYF.

The rearrangement joins TRBV12-3 or TRBV12-4 to TRBJ2-7; 10 bases agree with TRBD1. The CDR3 covers 14 residues. Germline trimming cut 6 bases from V and 8 bases from J; bases unmatched to any gene: 10. The CDR3 coding sequence is TGTGCCAGCAGCCCCCGGCCGGGACAGGGGCAGCAGTACTTC. Amino acids: CASSPRPGQGQQYF.

The genes are TRBV27 and TRBJ2-6; 9 bases line up with TRBD1. CDR1 is MNHEY, CDR2 SMNVEV, per germline (reference sequence). CDR3 length: 19 residues. Germline trimming cut 6 bases from V and 4 bases from J; bases unmatched to any gene: 16. CDR3 protein: CASRDIDRGLSPGANVLTF. The CDR3 DNA is TGTGCCAGCAGGGACATAGACAGGGGGTTATCCCCCGGGGCCAACGTCCTGACTTTC.

Concerning this clonotype: This clone may be a read error of a much larger clone one base away. This CDR3 fails to terminate in the conserved phenylalanine or tryptophan, so it likely reflects a read error. V and J are TRBV7-2 and TRBJ2-7; TRBD2 might be the D (6 bases). Looked up from germline, CDR1 is SGHTA and CDR2 is FQGNSA. The CDR3 is 14 amino acids. Trimming removed 2 bases from V and 2 bases from J, with 10 bases in between. The CDR3 region has the DNA TGTGCCAGCAGCTTACCGACTAGTCCCTACGAGCAGTACTGC. Translation gives CASSLPTSPYEQYC.

This clonotype has ten or more counts. V and J are TRBV12-3 or TRBV12-4 and TRBJ2-7, with 9 bases fitting TRBD2. This CDR3 comprises 17 residues. The V gene end was trimmed by 5 bases and the J gene end by 2 bases; junction bases not matched to a gene: 13. CDR3 sequence: CASSPPPGAGGTYEQYF. The CDR3 DNA follows: TGTGCCAGCAGTCCCCCCCCTGGAGCGGGGGGCACCTACGAGCAGTACTTC.

The rearrangement joins TRBV20-1 to TRBJ2-7, with 9 bases that match TRBD2. CDR3 length equals 15 residues. Germline V CDR1 and CDR2: DFQATT, SNEGSKA (reference sequence). With 6 bases clipped from V and 3 bases from J, the junction kept 12 bases outside the gene matches. The CDR3 DNA follows: TGCAGTGCCCTGTCAGGAGCGGGAGGCTTCTACGAGCAGTACTTC. Translation: CSALSGAGGFYEQYF.